Listed below are T cell receptor beta chains from one sample, sequenced in a study of cytomegalovirus exposure and HLA in healthy donors. Some clones are missing from TCRdb's copy, which holds only in-frame ones; the method was immunoSEQ multiplex PCR. The sample has tens of thousands of clones. The sequenced material came from PBMCs. The receptors shown here come from a male donor in good health and CMV-seronegative. Each CDR3 is given with its conserved first and last residue.

TRBV6-5	TRBJ2-2	CASKPRRNTGELFF
TRBV4-3	TRBJ1-6	CASSPFLDSSYNSPLHF
TRBV19	TRBJ1-1	CATESGGTEAFF
TRBV6-5	TRBJ2-1	CASSYTGFSPNEQFF
TRBV7-2	TRBJ2-5	CASSYGLAGGGGKETQYF
TRBV7-9	TRBJ1-2	CASSQQGRQGKDVGYTF
TRBV5-4	TRBJ2-7	CASCVGGSYEQYF
TRBV7-3	TRBJ1-5	CASSLNGGGNQPQHF
TRBV4-1	TRBJ2-3	CASARGSTDTQYF
TRBV9	TRBJ1-2	CASSHPRDRGIQGYTF
TRBV7-9	TRBJ1-2	CASSLGGTDSGYTF
TRBV9	TRBJ1-2	CASSVREDYGYTF
TRBV9	TRBJ2-1	CASSVSGGAAEQFF
TRBV30	TRBJ2-6	CAWSVRRGYYSGANVLTF
TRBV19	TRBJ1-1	CASSIPPGEAFF
TRBV30	TRBJ2-1	CAWSGQTEQFF
TRBV11-3	TRBJ2-3	CASSLGGATDTQYF
TRBV7-9	TRBJ1-6	CASNTQGNSPLHF
TRBV4-1	TRBJ1-6	CASSSHHDRGGPPLHF
TRBV11-2	TRBJ2-7	CASSLPGGEEQYF
TRBV19	TRBJ1-5	CASGQSGNQPQHF
TRBV18	TRBJ1-1	CASSSTGTGGWNTEAFF
TRBV4-1	TRBJ2-5	CASSQEGKGAETQYF
TRBV19	TRBJ1-5	CASSPRDRERPQHF
TRBV2	TRBJ1-1	CASTVGGLNTEAFF
TRBV5-1	TRBJ2-7	CASSLTLAGFYEQYF
TRBV7-3	TRBJ2-2	CASSLGLAGGTGELFF
TRBV5-1	TRBJ2-5	CASSLLDSQETQYF
TRBV5-5	TRBJ2-5	CASSHRGTAGETQYF
TRBV7-8	TRBJ1-1	CASSFAPYTGGFAEAFF
TRBV25-1	TRBJ1-3	CASSFSSGNTIYF
TRBV18	TRBJ2-1	CASSPRGTSGGARYNEQFF
TRBV9	TRBJ2-2	CASSPLAGGLNTGELFF
TRBV13	TRBJ1-1	CATSWYRGNTEAFF
TRBV18	TRBJ1-1	CASSLGQNEAFF
TRBV19	TRBJ1-2	CASGDRAANYGYTF
TRBV30	TRBJ1-2	CAWSPRDRGVYGYTF
TRBV6-5	TRBJ1-1	CASSYNDRPSYEAFF
TRBV29-1	TRBJ2-7	CSAVGTGGSYEQYF
TRBV4-2	TRBJ1-1	CASSQRGQALNTEAFF
TRBV5-1	TRBJ2-2	CASSTGQGIITGELFF
TRBV5-1	TRBJ1-6	CASRPVTGSGSPLHF
TRBV30	TRBJ2-7	CARDKGSAFEQYF
TRBV18	TRBJ2-7	CASSPPDSLLAEQYF
TRBV20-1	TRBJ1-1	CSAYAGTEAFF
TRBV7-2	TRBJ1-1	CASSSPGQKAFF
TRBV5-1	TRBJ2-7	CASSLGASYEQYF
TRBV5-3	TRBJ2-5	CARSGPAGVQETQYF
TRBV30	TRBJ1-2	CASSPSGDYGYTF
TRBV7-7	TRBJ2-7	CASSVGQSYEQYF
TRBV30	TRBJ2-1	CAWSAQGEQFF
TRBV4-3	TRBJ1-2	CASSQESRPGGGHYGYTF
TRBV4-1	TRBJ2-7	CASSQRESSGGTSCEQYF